These 32 T cell receptor beta chains were sequenced from one sample in a study of T cell changes during pregnancy in multiple sclerosis. The repertoire was sequenced with immunoSEQ multiplex PCR; TCRdb's copy has only in-frame clones and lacks some. The sample has 25,000 to 30,000 clones, 90% to 95% seen once; the top ten hold more than 0.7%. Sample: CD4+ T cells from peripheral blood mononuclear cells, taken in the first trimester of pregnancy. All receptors come from a female donor with multiple sclerosis, enrolled in a pregnancy study.

The chain carries TRBV16 and TRBJ1-2; D is perhaps TRBD1 (5 bases). This CDR3 comprises 13 residues. V lost 0 bases and J lost 4, with 6 bases in between. CDR1 and CDR2 from the germline V gene are KGHSY and FQNENV. This CDR3 reads CASSQSDSYGYTF. The CDR3 DNA sequence: TGTGCCAGCAGCCAATCTGACAGCTATGGCTACACCTTC.

DNA for the CDR3: TGTGCCAGCAGTTACGACAGTTTTAACTATGGCTACACCTTC. Its protein product is CASSYDSFNYGYTF. The chain uses TRBV6-6 and TRBJ1-2, with a tentative D call TRBD1 (5 bases). The germline V gene encodes CDR1 MNHNY and CDR2 SVGAGI (reference sequence). V lost 2 bases, J lost 1 base, and 8 bases lay in between. The CDR3 is made up of 14 amino acids.

This chain links TRBV18 with TRBJ2-7; 9 bases agree with TRBD1. With 6 bases clipped from V and 5 bases from J, the junction kept 2 bases outside the gene matches. The germline CDR1 and CDR2 sequences are KGHSH and LQKENI. This CDR3 has 12 amino acids. This CDR3 is CASSTGGDEQYF. CDR3 nucleotide sequence: TGTGCCAGCTCCACAGGGGGCGACGAGCAGTACTTC.

This clone was observed a handful of times. The rearrangement uses TRBV4-1 and TRBJ2-5; a possible D gene is TRBD2 (6 bases). Germline assignment: CDR1 MGHRA and CDR2 YSYEKL. V lost 4 bases to trimming and J lost 0 bases, with 18 bases between them. The CDR3 is 17 amino acids. CDR3 sequence (DNA): TGCGCCAGCAGCCGAGATCCGGGACTCCGGTACCAAGAGACCCAGTACTTC. Amino acids: CASSRDPGLRYQETQYF.

This rearrangement joins TRBV9 to TRBJ2-3; 7 bases are a match to TRBD2. Per germline, CDR1 SGDLS and CDR2 YYNGEE. With 4 bases clipped from V and 2 bases from J, the junction kept 10 bases outside the gene matches. The length of the CDR3 is 16 residues. The CDR3 is CASSPRGVGNTDTQYF. In nucleotides, the CDR3 is TGTGCCAGCAGCCCCCGGGGGGTGGGTAACACAGATACGCAGTATTTT.

CDR3 DNA sequence: TGTGCCAGTAATGACAGGGGAATTGATGGCTACACCTTC. Translating it yields CASNDRGIDGYTF. V is TRBV6-5 and J is TRBJ1-2, with 8 bases matching TRBD1. The length of the CDR3 is 13 residues. The V gene's germline CDR1 is MNHEY and CDR2 SVGAGI. V shed 9 bases and J 6 bases; nucleotides not matched to a gene: 9.

This clone has only one observation. The chain links TRBV13 to TRBJ2-6; D is uncertain. This CDR3 spans 16 amino acids. CDR1 is PRHDT, CDR2 FYEKMQ, per germline (reference sequence). The V end lost 5 bases, the J end lost 0 bases, and 11 bases lay between the germline ends. The CDR3 loop is CASSTDSRSGANVLTF. In nucleotides, the CDR3 is TGTGCCAGCAGCACCGACTCCCGCTCTGGGGCCAACGTCCTGACTTTC.

The V gene is TRBV5-1, the J gene TRBJ2-7, with D perhaps TRBD1 (6 bases). CDR3 length equals 15 residues. CDR1 is SGHRS and CDR2 is YFSETQ in the germline V gene. V was shortened by 4 bases and J by 2 bases, with 16 bases between the two germline ends. In DNA, the CDR3 is TGCGCCAGCAGCCTGAACCCGGGACAAACCTACGAGCAGTACTTC. It translates to CASSLNPGQTYEQYF.

The chain links TRBV18 to TRBJ2-1; 7 nucleotides line up with TRBD1. V shed 3 bases, J shed 8 bases, and the junction held 7 bases outside the gene matches. The V gene's germline CDR1 is KGHSH and CDR2 LQKENI. The CDR3 has 14 amino acids. The chain's CDR3 is CASSPQTGKDEQFF. CDR3 coding DNA: TGTGCCAGCTCACCTCAGACAGGGAAGGATGAGCAGTTCTTC.

This chain connects TRBV21-1 to TRBJ2-1; the table's D call, TRBD1, was not checked against the DNA. TRBV21-1 is described as a pseudogene. The CDR3 is made up of 16 amino acids. In nucleotides, the CDR3 is TGTGCCAGCAGCAAAAAAACGGACAGCTCCTACAATGAGCAGTTCTTC. It encodes CASSKKTDSSYNEQFF.

The chain links TRBV5-4 to TRBJ2-3; 10 nucleotides align to TRBD1. The CDR3 sequence is 17 residues long. Germline CDR1 SGHNT, CDR2 YYREEE (reference sequence). Trimming cost V 4 bases and J 4 bases; bases outside gene matches: 12. CDR3 DNA sequence: TGTGCCAGCAGCCGGGGGGGGGACAGGGGTTTGGCAGATACGCAGTATTTT. It is translated as CASSRGGDRGLADTQYF.

This clone has only one observation. The J gene is TRBJ2-5, the V gene TRBV7-2; 7 bases align to TRBD2. Trimming at V came to 5 bases and at J to 3 bases, leaving 9 bases not matched to a gene. The CDR3 length is 15 residues. Germline assignment: CDR1 SGHTA and CDR2 FQGNSA. The DNA for the CDR3 is TGTGCCAGCAGCCGCCGGGGGGAAGGGGAAGAGACCCAGTACTTC. Translated, it gives CASSRRGEGEETQYF.

This clone was picked up one time. Within the sample, other DNA sequences also encode this same CDR3. The rearrangement links TRBV7-9 to TRBJ2-1; D possibly corresponds to TRBD2 (6 bases). V gave up 0 bases and J gave up 2 bases, with 11 bases separating them. The germline CDR1 and CDR2 sequences are SEHNR and FQNEAQ (reference sequence). The CDR3 is made up of 16 amino acids. CDR3 nucleotide sequence: TGTGCCAGCAGCTTAGCTCTTGCGGGGACCTACAATGAGCAGTTCTTC. The encoded protein is CASSLALAGTYNEQFF.

The V call is TRBV6-1, the J call TRBJ1-1; no clear D gene. CDR3 length: 12 amino acids. In germline, CDR1 is MNHNS, CDR2 SASEGT. V lost 6 bases, J lost 9 bases, and 14 bases lay in between. CDR3 nucleotides: TGTGCCAGCAGCCCCATAGCCTCCCAAGCTTTCTTT. Its translation: CASSPIASQAFF.

The chain is built from TRBV4-3 and TRBJ1-2; D uncertain. The germline CDR1 and CDR2 sequences are LGHNA and YSLEER. The CDR3 is 13 residues long. V lost 0 bases, J lost 4 bases, and 6 bases lay in between. CDR3 protein: CASSQEGSYGYTF. The CDR3 DNA follows: TGCGCCAGCAGCCAAGAGGGGAGCTATGGCTACACCTTC.

On this clone: Other DNA sequences from this sample encode an identical CDR3 as well. The chain links TRBV7-9 to TRBJ2-1; 8 nucleotides match TRBD2. Germline CDR1 is SEHNR and CDR2 is FQNEAQ (reference sequence). V gave up 2 bases and J gave up 1 base; unmatched junction bases: 4. The CDR3 covers 16 residues. The CDR3 coding sequence is TGTGCCAGCAGCTTATCGCTAGCGGGTTCCTACAATGAGCAGTTCTTC. This encodes CASSLSLAGSYNEQFF.

The rearrangement joins TRBV29-1 to TRBJ1-2, with a tentative D call TRBD1 (5 bases). This CDR3 has 13 amino acids. CDR1 and CDR2 from the germline V gene are SQVTM and ANQGSEA. Deletions cut 4 bases from V and 4 bases from J, with 13 bases between. The chain's CDR3 is CSVGAQGAYGYTF. The CDR3 DNA reads TGCAGCGTTGGGGCCCAGGGTGCCTATGGCTACACCTTC.

The chain carries TRBV5-1 and TRBJ2-1; 11 bases line up with TRBD2. CDR1 and CDR2 (germline): SGHRS, YFSETQ. V was pared by 6 bases and J by 4 bases, with 12 bases of the junction left unmatched. The CDR3 is 17 residues long. This chain's CDR3 is CASTLGSGGAGYNEQFF. CDR3 sequence (DNA): TGCGCCAGCACGCTGGGTAGCGGGGGGGCCGGGTACAATGAGCAGTTCTTC.

V gene TRBV4-1 combines with J gene TRBJ2-4; D perhaps matches TRBD2 (6 bases). The CDR3 covers 18 residues. Germline CDR1 and CDR2: MGHRA and YSYEKL. Trimming cost V 0 bases and J 8 bases, with 23 bases left between them. The CDR3 reads CASSQEAGGEGFGYIQYF. The CDR3 nucleotides are TGCGCCAGCAGCCAAGAGGCCGGGGGTGAGGGTTTCGGCTACATTCAGTACTTC.

This clone has only one observation. The J gene is TRBJ1-4, the V gene TRBV7-6; TRBD1 agrees at 9 bases. CDR3 size: 16 residues. In germline, CDR1 is SGHVS, CDR2 FNYEAQ. J gave up 7 bases and V 0 bases, and 6 bases lay outside the gene matches. The chain's CDR3 is CASSLAPQGAGEKLFF. The CDR3 DNA sequence: TGTGCCAGCAGCTTAGCCCCACAGGGGGCGGGTGAAAAACTGTTTTTT. Supplemented by reference TRBV7-6 and TRBJ1-4, the full variable domain reads GAGVSQSPRYKVTKRGQDVALRCDPISGHVSLYWYRQALGQGPEFLTYFNYEAQQDKSGLPNDRFSAERPEGSISTLTIQRTEQRDSAMYRCASSLAPQGAGEKLFFGSGTQLSVL.

This chain joins TRBV7-2 and TRBJ2-1; 11 bases line up with TRBD2. Germline V gene lookup returns CDR1 SGHTA and CDR2 FQGNSA. Unmatched junction bases numbered 11, after V lost 0 bases and J lost 7 bases. CDR3 length: 18 residues. CDR3 bases: TGTGCCAGCAGCTTAGCGCCCCGTAGCGGGGGGGCCGCAAATGAGCAGTTCTTC. It specifies CASSLAPRSGGAANEQFF.

V gene TRBV5-1 combines with J gene TRBJ1-5; perhaps TRBD1 as D (5 bases). Trimming took 3 bases from V and 3 from J, leaving 13 bases between them. Germline V gives CDR1 SGHRS, CDR2 YFSETQ. This CDR3 has 15 residues. The CDR3, as DNA: TGCGCCAGCAGCTCAGAACCGGGACTCAATCAGCCCCAGCATTTT. It is translated as CASSSEPGLNQPQHF.

This chain uses TRBV5-1 with TRBJ1-1; TRBD1 is a possible D gene (6 bases). Trimming shortened V by 3 bases and J by 1 base, and 13 bases separated the two germline ends. The CDR3 sequence is 15 residues long. Germline V CDR1 and CDR2: SGHRS, YFSETQ. The CDR3 region is CASSWRGGQNTEAFF. Here the CDR3 DNA reads TGCGCCAGCAGCTGGAGGGGGGGACAGAACACTGAAGCTTTCTTT.

The chain couples TRBV28 to TRBJ1-5; D might be TRBD1 (6 bases). The CDR3 totals 15 residues. The germline CDR1 and CDR2 sequences are MDHEN and SYDVKM. V was pared by 7 bases and J by 1 base, with 14 bases between. CDR3 loop: CASIGGTGSNQPQHF. The CDR3 nucleotides are TGTGCCAGCATAGGGGGAACAGGGAGCAATCAGCCCCAGCATTTT.

The chain employs TRBV6-1 and TRBJ2-3; no reliable D call. This CDR3 spans 11 amino acids. V was pared by 3 bases and J by 10 bases, with 8 bases between. Germline lookup yields CDR1 MNHNS and CDR2 SASEGT. The CDR3 DNA follows: TGTGCCAGCAGTGACTTCTATGCGCAGTATTTT. Protein sequence: CASSDFYAQYF.

For the CDR3, the DNA is TGCGCCAGCAGCCGCGCGGGGGCCGGGGATGAAAAACTGTTTTTT. It codes for CASSRAGAGDEKLFF. The chain recombines TRBV4-1 with TRBJ1-4; possibly TRBD1 for D (6 bases). Germline CDR1 is MGHRA and CDR2 is YSYEKL. Trimming shortened V by 4 bases and J by 6 bases, and 15 bases separated the two germline ends. There are 15 residues in the CDR3.

This clone showed up just a few times. This rearrangement joins TRBV9 to TRBJ1-1; 7 nucleotides agree with TRBD1. In germline, CDR1 is SGDLS, CDR2 YYNGEE. The CDR3 is 16 amino acids. With 4 bases clipped from V and 6 bases from J, the junction kept 15 bases outside the gene matches. The CDR3 protein is CASSPRDSGRLSEAFF. CDR3 in DNA: TGTGCCAGCAGCCCCCGGGACAGCGGCCGTTTGTCTGAAGCTTTCTTT. The full variable domain, rest sourced from reference TRBV9 and TRBJ1-1, is DSGVTQTPKHLITATGQRVTLRCSPRSGDLSVYWYQQSLDQGLQFLIQYYNGEERAKGNILERFSAQQFPDLHSELNLSSLELGDSALYFCASSPRDSGRLSEAFFGQGTRLTVV.

This rearrangement joins TRBV2 to TRBJ2-3, with D hard to call. There are 14 residues in the CDR3. The V end lost 4 bases, the J end lost 6 bases, and 14 bases lay between the germline ends. Germline V lookup: CDR1 SNHLY, CDR2 FYNNEI. Here the CDR3 DNA reads TGTGCCAGCAGTGTGCGGTGGATCGGGGATACGCAGTATTTT. It encodes CASSVRWIGDTQYF.

The genes are TRBV11-3 and TRBJ1-5; no clear D gene. Germline CDR1 and CDR2: SGHNT and YENEEA. CDR3 length: 17 amino acids. The V and J ends lost 0 bases and 4 bases respectively, with 16 bases between them. As DNA, the CDR3 is TGTGCCAGCAGCTTAGATAAGCGCGGGGAGAGGAATCAGCCCCAGCATTTT. It is translated as CASSLDKRGERNQPQHF.

The rearrangement joins TRBV7-9 to TRBJ1-6; a weak D match, TRBD1 (5 bases). The CDR3 has 15 residues. V dropped 3 bases and J dropped 5 bases, with 11 bases sitting between them. Per the germline V gene, CDR1 is SEHNR and CDR2 is FQNEAQ (reference sequence). The CDR3: CASSLADRNNSPLHF. CDR3 DNA sequence: TGTGCCAGCAGCTTGGCCGACAGAAATAATTCACCCCTCCACTTT.

The chain uses TRBV28 and TRBJ2-2; 12 nucleotides agree with TRBD2. With V trimmed by 2 bases and J by 3 bases, 7 bases remained unmatched. Per the germline V gene, CDR1 is MDHEN and CDR2 is SYDVKM. The CDR3 sequence is 18 residues long. The CDR3 reads CASSLRLSSGGDTGELFF. Written as DNA, the CDR3 is TGTGCCAGCAGTTTACGCTTATCTAGCGGGGGGGACACCGGGGAGCTGTTTTTT.

The chain recombines TRBV4-3 with TRBJ1-4; TRBD1 is a possible D gene (5 bases). CDR1 and CDR2 from the germline V gene are LGHNA and YSLEER. This CDR3 is built from 15 residues. V dropped 1 base and J dropped 4 bases, with 10 bases sitting between them. The CDR3: CASSQGGRDNEKLFF. In DNA form, the CDR3 reads TGCGCCAGCAGCCAAGGGGGCCGAGATAATGAAAAACTGTTTTTT.